This T cell receptor (beta chain) was found in a study of cytomegalovirus exposure and HLA in healthy donors. Vbeta (60) and Jbeta (13) primers were used in the PCR. Only in-frame clones appear in the TCRdb table, and some are missing; sequencing was by immunoSEQ multiplex PCR. The sample has approximately 150,000 clones, roughly 74% seen once. Study-wide points: According to reports, the classifier identified cytomegalovirus status with high specificity and sensitivity.

Points on this clone: Its specificity is not known.

The origin of this receptor is a young man in good health and CMV-seropositive. Sample: PBMCs.

The CDR3 nucleotides are TGTGCCAGCAGTCCAGGGTCCTCTGGAAACACCATATATTTT. Translation: CASSPGSSGNTIYF. V usage is TRBV6-5 and J usage is TRBJ1-3; a weak D match, TRBD1 (5 bases). The CDR3 is 14 residues long. Trimming left V 5 bases short and J 0 bases short, with 8 bases between. Per germline, CDR1 MNHEY and CDR2 SVGAGI.